The text below deals with one T cell receptor beta chain. Amplified TCR beta CDR3 regions derived from RNA transcripts. With the HTBI primer set, the TCR CDR3 went through a first round of RT-PCR. TCRdb called the multiplex PCR reads again in MiXCR, with one record for every CDR3 protein. The sample yields about half a million distinct CDR3 sequences, 20% to 25% seen once. The data derive from a study of T cells in Graves' hyperthyroidism and ophthalmopathy. CDR1 SGHRS and CDR2 YFSETQ come from the germline V gene. The CDR3 loop spans 15 amino acids. V was pared by 4 bases and J by 1 base, with 14 bases between.

The source of this sequence is a woman between 70 and 85 years old with Graves' ophthalmopathy. The V gene is TRBV5-1, the J gene TRBJ1-1; perhaps TRBD1 as D (5 bases). Specimen: blood. The CDR3 nucleotides read TGCGCCAGCAGCCCCCTGGGGCAGGAGAACACTGAAGCTTTCTTT. This translates into CASSPLGQENTEAFF.